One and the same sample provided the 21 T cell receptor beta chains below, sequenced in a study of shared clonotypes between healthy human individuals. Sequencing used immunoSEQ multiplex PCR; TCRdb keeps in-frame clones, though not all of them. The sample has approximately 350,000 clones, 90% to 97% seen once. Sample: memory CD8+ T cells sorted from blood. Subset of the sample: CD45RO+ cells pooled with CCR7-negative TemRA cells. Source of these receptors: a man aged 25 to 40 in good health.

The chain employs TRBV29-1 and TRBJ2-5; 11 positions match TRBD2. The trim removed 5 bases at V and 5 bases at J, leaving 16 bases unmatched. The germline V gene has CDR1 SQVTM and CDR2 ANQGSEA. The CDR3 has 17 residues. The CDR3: CSVITTRLAGGGETQYF. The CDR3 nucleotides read TGCAGCGTTATAACCACTCGCCTAGCGGGAGGTGGGGAGACCCAGTACTTC.

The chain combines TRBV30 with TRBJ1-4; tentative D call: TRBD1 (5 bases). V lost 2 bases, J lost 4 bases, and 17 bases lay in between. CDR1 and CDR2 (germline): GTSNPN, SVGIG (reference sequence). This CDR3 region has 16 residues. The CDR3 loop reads CAWSQGHLLVNEKLFF. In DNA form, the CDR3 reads TGTGCCTGGAGTCAAGGACACTTATTGGTTAATGAAAAACTGTTTTTT.

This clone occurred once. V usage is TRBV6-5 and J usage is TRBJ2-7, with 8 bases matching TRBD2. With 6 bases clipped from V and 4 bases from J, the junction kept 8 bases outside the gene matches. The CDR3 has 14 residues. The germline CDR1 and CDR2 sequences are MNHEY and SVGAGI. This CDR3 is CASSKSGSIYEQYF. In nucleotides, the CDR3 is TGTGCCAGCAGCAAGAGCGGGAGTATATACGAGCAGTACTTC.

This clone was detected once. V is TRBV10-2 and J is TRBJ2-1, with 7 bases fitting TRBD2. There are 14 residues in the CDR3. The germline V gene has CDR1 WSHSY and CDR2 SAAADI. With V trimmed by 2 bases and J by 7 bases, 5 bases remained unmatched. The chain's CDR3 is CASSEAGAWNEQFF. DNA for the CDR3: TGCGCCAGCAGTGAGGCGGGAGCCTGGAATGAGCAGTTCTTC.

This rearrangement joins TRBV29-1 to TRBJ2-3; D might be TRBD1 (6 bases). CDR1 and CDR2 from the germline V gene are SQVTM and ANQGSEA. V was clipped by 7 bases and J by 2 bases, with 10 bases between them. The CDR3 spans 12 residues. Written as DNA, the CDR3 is TGCAGCGCCCGGGACAACACAGATACGCAGTATTTT. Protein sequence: CSARDNTDTQYF.

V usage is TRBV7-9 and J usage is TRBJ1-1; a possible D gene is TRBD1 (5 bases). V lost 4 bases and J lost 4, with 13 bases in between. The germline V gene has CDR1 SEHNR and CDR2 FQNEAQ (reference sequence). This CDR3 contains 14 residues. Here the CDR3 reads CASSSRQRGTEAFF. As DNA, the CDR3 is TGTGCCAGCAGCTCCCGACAGAGGGGCACTGAAGCTTTCTTT.

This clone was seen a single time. The CDR3 spells CASSLKETQYF. The CDR3 DNA reads as TGTGCCAGCAGTTTAAAAGAGACCCAGTACTTC. The J gene is TRBJ2-5, the V gene TRBV6-5; D unresolved. Per the germline V gene, CDR1 is MNHEY and CDR2 is SVGAGI. V was cut by 4 bases and J by 3 bases, with 3 bases left in between. This CDR3 comprises 11 residues.

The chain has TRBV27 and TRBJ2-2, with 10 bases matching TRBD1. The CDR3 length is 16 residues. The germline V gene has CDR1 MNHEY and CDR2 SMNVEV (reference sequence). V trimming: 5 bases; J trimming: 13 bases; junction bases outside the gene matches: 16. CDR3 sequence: CASSPGTGVTTGWLFF. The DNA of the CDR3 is TGTGCCAGCAGTCCCGGGACAGGGGTCACCACCGGGTGGCTGTTTTTT.

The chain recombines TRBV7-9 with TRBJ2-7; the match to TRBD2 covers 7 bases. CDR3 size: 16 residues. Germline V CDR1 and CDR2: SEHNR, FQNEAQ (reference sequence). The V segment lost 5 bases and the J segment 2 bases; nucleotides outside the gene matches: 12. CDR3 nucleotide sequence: TGTGCCAGCAGCCCTCGACTAGCAGAACCACCCTACGAGCAGTACTTC. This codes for CASSPRLAEPPYEQYF.

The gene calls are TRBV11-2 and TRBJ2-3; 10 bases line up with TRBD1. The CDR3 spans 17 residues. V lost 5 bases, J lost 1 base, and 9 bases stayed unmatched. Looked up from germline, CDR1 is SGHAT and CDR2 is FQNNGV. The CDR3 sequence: CASSARDRGSRTDTQYF. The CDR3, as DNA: TGTGCCAGCAGCGCCCGGGACAGGGGTTCTCGCACAGATACGCAGTATTTT.

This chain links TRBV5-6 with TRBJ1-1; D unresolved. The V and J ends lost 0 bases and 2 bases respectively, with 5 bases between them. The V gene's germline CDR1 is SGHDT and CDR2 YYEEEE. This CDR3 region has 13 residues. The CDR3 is CASSLGGNTEAFF. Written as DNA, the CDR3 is TGTGCCAGCAGCTTGGGGGGAAACACTGAAGCTTTCTTT.

The DNA for the CDR3 is TGCGCCAGCAGCTTAGGCAGGGTTTTAGTCGGTGACTATGGCTACACCTTC. This sequence encodes CASSLGRVLVGDYGYTF. The V and J genes are TRBV5-1 and TRBJ1-2; a possible D gene is TRBD1 (5 bases). V was shortened by 2 bases and J by 3 bases, with 20 bases between the two germline ends. Germline values: CDR1 SGHRS, CDR2 YFSETQ. This CDR3 has 17 amino acids. Full variable domain (rest looked up from reference TRBV5-1 and TRBJ1-2): KAGVTQTPRYLIKTRGQQVTLSCSPISGHRSVSWYQQTPGQGLQFLFEYFSETQRNKGNFPGRFSGRQFSNSRSEMNVSTLELGDSALYLCASSLGRVLVGDYGYTFGSGTRLTVV.

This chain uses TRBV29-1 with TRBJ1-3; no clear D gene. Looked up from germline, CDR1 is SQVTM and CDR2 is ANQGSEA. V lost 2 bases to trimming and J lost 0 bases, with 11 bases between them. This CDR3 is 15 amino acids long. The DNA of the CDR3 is TGCAGCGTTGAAACCAGGACTCTCTCTGGAAACACCATATATTTT. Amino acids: CSVETRTLSGNTIYF.

CDR3: CASSQFLSSGSERAKNIQYF. As DNA, the CDR3 is TGCGCCAGCAGCCAATTTTTGTCTAGCGGGAGTGAGAGGGCCAAAAACATTCAGTACTTC. V gene TRBV4-1 combines with J gene TRBJ2-4; TRBD2 agrees at 10 bases. Germline CDR1 and CDR2: MGHRA and YSYEKL. The CDR3 is 20 residues long. After removal of 2 bases from V and 1 base from J, the junction contained 14 bases not matched to a gene.

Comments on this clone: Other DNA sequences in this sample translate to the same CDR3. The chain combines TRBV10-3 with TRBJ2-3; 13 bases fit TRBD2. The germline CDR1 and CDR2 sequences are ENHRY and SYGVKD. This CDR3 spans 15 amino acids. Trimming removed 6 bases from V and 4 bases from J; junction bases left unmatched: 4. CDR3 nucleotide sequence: TGTGCCATCAGCCGGACTAGCGGGAGTGCAGATACGCAGTATTTT. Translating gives CAISRTSGSADTQYF.

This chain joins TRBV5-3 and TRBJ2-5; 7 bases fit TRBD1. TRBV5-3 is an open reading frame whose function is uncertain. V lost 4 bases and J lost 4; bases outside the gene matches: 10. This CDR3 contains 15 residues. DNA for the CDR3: TGTGCCAGAAGCACATATCGCAGGGGGAGAGAGACCCAGTACTTC. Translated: CARSTYRRGRETQYF.

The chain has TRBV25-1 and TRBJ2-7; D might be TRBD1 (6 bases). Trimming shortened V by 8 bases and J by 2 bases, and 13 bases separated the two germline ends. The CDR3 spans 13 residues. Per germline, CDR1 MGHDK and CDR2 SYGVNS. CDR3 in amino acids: CASQVQGAYEQYF. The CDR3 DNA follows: TGTGCCAGCCAAGTACAGGGAGCCTACGAGCAGTACTTC.

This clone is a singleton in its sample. The CDR3 loop reads CSGGQYNEQFF. The CDR3 DNA sequence: TGCAGTGGTGGTCAATACAATGAGCAGTTCTTC. The chain couples TRBV20-1 to TRBJ2-1; D gene uncertain. CDR3 length: 11 amino acids. CDR1 and CDR2 from the germline V gene are DFQATT and SNEGSKA (reference sequence). V lost 7 bases to trimming and J lost 4 bases, with 8 bases between them.

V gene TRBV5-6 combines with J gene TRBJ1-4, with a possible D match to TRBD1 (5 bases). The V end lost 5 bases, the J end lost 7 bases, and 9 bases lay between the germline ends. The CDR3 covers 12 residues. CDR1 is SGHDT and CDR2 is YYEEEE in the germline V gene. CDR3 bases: TGTGCCAGCAGGGGGCCGGGTGAAAAACTGTTTTTT. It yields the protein CASRGPGEKLFF.

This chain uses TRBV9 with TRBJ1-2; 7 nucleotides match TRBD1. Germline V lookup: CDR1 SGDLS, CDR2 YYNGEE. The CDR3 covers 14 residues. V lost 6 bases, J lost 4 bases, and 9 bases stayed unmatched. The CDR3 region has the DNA TGTGCCAGCACCCCCCGGGACAGCCTCTATGGCTACACCTTC. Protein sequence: CASTPRDSLYGYTF.

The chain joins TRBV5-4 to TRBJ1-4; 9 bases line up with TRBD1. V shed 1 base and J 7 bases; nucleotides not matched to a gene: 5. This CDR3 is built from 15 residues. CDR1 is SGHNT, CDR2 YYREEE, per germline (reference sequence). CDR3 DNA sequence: TGTGCCAGCAGCTTGTTGGGGACAGGGATTGAAAAACTGTTTTTT. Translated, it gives CASSLLGTGIEKLFF.